This T cell receptor (beta chain) was sequenced during a study of beta chain features in type 1 diabetes. Overall study findings and caveats: Shortening that was moderate but significant affected the TCRB CDR3s of Type 1 diabetes patients in all four CD4+ subsets.

The authors sorted CD4+ naive, central memory, regulatory and stem cell-like memory cells via CD45RO/CCR7/CD25/CD127/CD95/CD27. Sorted populations were all over 98% pure. The investigators reverse transcribed all of the isolated RNA, so they sequenced expressed TCRB transcripts. Sequencing used immunoSEQ multiplex PCR; TCRdb keeps in-frame clones, though not all of them. The table has roughly 340,000 clones, 10% to 15% seen once. This clone was picked up a small number of times. Antigen specificity is unknown. The germline gives CDR1 ENHRY, CDR2 SYGVKD. Trimming cost V 10 bases and J 0 bases, with 16 bases left between them. The length of the CDR3 is 15 residues.

The TCR comes from a woman aged 18-35 years with type 1 diabetes. Input material: naive CD4+ T cells from blood. This chain uses TRBV10-3 with TRBJ2-1; D remains ambiguous. The CDR3 loop reads CATGGGGSSYNEQFF. In nucleotides, the CDR3 is TGTGCCACCGGCGGTGGCGGCAGCTCCTACAATGAGCAGTTCTTC.